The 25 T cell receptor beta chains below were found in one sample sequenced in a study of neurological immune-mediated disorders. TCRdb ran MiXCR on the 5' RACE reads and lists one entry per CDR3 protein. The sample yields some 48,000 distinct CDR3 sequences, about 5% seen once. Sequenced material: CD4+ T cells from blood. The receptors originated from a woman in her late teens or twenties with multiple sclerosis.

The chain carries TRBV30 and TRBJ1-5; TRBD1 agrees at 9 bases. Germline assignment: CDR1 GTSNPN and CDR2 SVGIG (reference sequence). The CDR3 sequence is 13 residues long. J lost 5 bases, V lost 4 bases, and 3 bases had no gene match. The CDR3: CAWNTGGDQPQHF. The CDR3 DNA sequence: TGTGCCTGGAATACAGGGGGCGATCAGCCCCAGCATTTT. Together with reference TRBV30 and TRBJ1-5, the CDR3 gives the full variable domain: SQTIHQWPATLVQPVGSPLSLECTVEGTSNPNLYWYRQAAGRGLQLLFYSVGIGQISSEVPQNLSASRPQDRQFILSSKKLLLSDSGFYLCAWNTGGDQPQHFGDGTRLSIL.

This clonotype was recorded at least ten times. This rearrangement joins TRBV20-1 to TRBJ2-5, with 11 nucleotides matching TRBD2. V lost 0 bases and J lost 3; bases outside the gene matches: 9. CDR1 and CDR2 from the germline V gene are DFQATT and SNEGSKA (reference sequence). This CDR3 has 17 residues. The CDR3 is CSAREGSGGAGKETQYF. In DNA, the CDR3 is TGCAGTGCTAGAGAGGGTAGCGGGGGGGCTGGTAAAGAGACCCAGTACTTC.

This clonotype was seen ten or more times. CDR3 DNA: TGTGCCAGCAGCAAAGCGCGGGGCTTGAACACTGAAGCTTTCTTT. Its protein is CASSKARGLNTEAFF. This rearrangement joins TRBV21-1 to TRBJ1-1; the listed D gene, TRBD1, was not tested against the DNA. TRBV21-1 is shown as a pseudogene. This CDR3 is 15 amino acids long.

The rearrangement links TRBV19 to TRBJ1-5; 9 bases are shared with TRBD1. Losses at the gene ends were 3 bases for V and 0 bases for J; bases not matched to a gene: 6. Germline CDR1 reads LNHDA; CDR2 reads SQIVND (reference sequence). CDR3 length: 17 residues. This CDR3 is CASSITGGMNSNQPQHF. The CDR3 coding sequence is TGTGCCAGTAGTATTACAGGGGGCATGAATAGCAATCAGCCCCAGCATTTT.

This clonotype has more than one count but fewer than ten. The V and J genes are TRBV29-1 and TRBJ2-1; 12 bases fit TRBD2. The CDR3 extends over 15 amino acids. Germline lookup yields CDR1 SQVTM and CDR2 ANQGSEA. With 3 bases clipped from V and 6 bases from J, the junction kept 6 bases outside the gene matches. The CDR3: CSVDGGTSGFNEQFF. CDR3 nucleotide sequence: TGCAGCGTTGATGGCGGGACTAGCGGGTTCAATGAGCAGTTCTTC.

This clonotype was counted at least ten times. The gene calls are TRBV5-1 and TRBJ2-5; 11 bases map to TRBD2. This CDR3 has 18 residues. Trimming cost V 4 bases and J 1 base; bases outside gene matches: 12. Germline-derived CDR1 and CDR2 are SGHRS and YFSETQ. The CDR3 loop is CASSPSPETSGAQETQYF. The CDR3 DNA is TGCGCCAGCAGCCCCTCGCCCGAGACTAGCGGGGCCCAAGAGACCCAGTACTTC.

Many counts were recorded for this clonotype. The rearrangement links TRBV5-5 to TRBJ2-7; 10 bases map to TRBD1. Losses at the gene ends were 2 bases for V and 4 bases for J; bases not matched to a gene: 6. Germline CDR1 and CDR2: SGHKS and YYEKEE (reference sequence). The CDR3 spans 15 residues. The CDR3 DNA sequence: TGTGCCAGCAGCTTCGTCGGACAGGGGGGGTACGAGCAGTACTTC. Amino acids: CASSFVGQGGYEQYF.

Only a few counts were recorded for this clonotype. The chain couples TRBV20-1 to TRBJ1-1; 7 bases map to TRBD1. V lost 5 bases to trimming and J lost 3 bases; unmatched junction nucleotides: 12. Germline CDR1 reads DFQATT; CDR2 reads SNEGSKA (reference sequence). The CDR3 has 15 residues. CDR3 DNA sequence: TGCAGTGCTGGCAGGGGGGGTAGGGGGTACACTGAAGCTTTCTTT. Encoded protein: CSAGRGGRGYTEAFF.

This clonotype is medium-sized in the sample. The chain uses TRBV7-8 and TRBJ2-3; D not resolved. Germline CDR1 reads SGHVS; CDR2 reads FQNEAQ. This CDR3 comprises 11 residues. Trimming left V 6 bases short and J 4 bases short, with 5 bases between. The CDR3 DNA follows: TGTGCCAGCAGTTTGTCAGATACGCAGTATTTT. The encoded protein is CASSLSDTQYF.

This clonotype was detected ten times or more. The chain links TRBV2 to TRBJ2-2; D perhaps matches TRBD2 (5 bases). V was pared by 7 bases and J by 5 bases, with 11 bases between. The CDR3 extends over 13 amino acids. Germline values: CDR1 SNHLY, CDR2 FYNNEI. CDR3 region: CASTGNPTGELFF. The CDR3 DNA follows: TGTGCCAGCACCGGGAACCCAACCGGGGAGCTGTTTTTT.

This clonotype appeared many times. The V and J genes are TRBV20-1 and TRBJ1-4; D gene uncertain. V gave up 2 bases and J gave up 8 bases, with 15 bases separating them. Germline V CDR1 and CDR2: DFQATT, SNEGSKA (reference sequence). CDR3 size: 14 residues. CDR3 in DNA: TGCAGTGCTAGACAAGGGAGTATAAGAGAAAAACTGTTTTTT. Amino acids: CSARQGSIREKLFF.

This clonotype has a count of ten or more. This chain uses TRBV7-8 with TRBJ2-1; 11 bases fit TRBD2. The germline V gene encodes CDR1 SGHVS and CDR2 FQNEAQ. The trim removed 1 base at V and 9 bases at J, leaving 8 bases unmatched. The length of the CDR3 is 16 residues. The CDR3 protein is CASSLELAGDRSEQFF. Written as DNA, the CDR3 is TGTGCCAGCAGCTTAGAACTAGCGGGAGATCGGAGTGAGCAGTTCTTC.

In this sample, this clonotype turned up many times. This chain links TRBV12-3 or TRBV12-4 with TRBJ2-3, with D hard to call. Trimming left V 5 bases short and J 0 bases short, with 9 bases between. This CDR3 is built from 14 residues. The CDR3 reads CASSIRSSTDTQYF. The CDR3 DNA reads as TGTGCCAGCAGTATTAGATCTAGCACAGATACGCAGTATTTT.

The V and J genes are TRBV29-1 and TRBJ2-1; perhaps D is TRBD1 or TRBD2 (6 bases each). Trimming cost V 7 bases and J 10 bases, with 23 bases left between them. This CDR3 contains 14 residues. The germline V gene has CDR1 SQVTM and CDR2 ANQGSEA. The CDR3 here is CSEGRLGGVGEQFF. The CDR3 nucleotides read TGCAGCGAGGGACGATTGGGGGGCGTGGGGGAGCAGTTCTTC.

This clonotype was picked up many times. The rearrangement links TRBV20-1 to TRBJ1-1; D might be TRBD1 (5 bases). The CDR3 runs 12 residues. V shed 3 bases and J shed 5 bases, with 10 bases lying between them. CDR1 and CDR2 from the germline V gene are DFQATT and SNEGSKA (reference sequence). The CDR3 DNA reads TGCAGTGCTAGGGGGGGTCAGACTGAAGCTTTCTTT. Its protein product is CSARGGQTEAFF.

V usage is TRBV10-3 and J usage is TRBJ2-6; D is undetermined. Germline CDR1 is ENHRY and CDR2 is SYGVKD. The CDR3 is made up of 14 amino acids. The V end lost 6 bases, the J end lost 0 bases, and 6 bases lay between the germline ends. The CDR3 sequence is CAISRTSGANVLTF. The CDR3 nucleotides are TGTGCCATCAGCCGGACCTCTGGGGCCAACGTCCTGACTTTC.

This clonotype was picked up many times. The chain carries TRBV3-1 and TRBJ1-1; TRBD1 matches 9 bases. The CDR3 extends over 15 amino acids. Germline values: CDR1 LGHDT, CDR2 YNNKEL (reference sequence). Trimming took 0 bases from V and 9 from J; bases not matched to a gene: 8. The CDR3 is CASSQDPGQGEKAFF. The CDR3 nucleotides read TGTGCCAGCAGCCAAGATCCGGGACAGGGTGAAAAAGCTTTCTTT.

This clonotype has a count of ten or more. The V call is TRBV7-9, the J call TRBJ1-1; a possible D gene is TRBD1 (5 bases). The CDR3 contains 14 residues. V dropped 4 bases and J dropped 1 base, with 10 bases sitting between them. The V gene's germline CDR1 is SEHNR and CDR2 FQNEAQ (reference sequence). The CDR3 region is CASSSLGQNTEAFF. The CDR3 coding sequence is TGTGCCAGCAGCTCCCTCGGACAGAACACTGAAGCTTTCTTT.

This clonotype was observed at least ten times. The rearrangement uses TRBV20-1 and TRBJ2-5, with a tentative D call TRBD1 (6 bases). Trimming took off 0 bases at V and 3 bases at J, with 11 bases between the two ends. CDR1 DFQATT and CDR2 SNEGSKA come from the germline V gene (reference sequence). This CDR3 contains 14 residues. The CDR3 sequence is CSARDPQGKETQYF. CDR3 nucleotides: TGCAGTGCTAGAGATCCACAGGGAAAAGAGACCCAGTACTTC.

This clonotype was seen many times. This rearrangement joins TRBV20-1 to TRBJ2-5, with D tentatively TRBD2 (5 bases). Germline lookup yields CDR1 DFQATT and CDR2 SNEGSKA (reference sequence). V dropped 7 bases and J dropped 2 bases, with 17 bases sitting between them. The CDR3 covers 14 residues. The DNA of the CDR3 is TGCAGTGTTTCGATTTTGGACTCTCAAGAGACCCAGTACTTC. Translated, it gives CSVSILDSQETQYF.

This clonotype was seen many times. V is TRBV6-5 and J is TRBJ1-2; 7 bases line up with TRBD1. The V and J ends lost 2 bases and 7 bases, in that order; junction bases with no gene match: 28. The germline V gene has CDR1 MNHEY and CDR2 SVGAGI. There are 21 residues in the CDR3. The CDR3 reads CASSYGSPGVGQDKSYVGYTF. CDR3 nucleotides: TGTGCCAGCAGTTACGGGTCCCCGGGCGTAGGACAGGATAAAAGCTATGTTGGCTACACCTTC.

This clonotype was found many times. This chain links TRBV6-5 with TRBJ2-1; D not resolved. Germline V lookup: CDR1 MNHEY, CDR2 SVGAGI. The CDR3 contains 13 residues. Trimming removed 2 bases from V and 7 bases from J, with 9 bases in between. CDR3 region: CASSYQLWNEQFF. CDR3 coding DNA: TGTGCCAGCAGTTACCAGTTATGGAATGAGCAGTTCTTC.

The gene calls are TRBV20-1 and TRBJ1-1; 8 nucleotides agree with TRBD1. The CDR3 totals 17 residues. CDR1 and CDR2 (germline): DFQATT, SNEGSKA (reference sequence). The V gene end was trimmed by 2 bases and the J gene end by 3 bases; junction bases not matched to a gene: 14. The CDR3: CSARNSGTGSIYTEAFF. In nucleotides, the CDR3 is TGCAGTGCTAGAAATTCCGGGACAGGCTCTATTTACACTGAAGCTTTCTTT.

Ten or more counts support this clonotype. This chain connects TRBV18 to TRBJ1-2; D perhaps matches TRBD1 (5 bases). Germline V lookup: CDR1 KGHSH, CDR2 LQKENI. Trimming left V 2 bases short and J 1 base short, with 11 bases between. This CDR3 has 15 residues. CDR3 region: CASSPTGDHNYGYTF. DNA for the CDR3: TGTGCCAGCTCACCAACCGGGGACCATAACTATGGCTACACCTTC.

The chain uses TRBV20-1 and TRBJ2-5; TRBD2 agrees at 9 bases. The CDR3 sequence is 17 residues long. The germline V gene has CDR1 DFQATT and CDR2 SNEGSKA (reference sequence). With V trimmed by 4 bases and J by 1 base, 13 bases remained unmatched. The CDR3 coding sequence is TGCAGTGCTACTCTCGGGCTAGCGGGGTACTTCCAAGAGACCCAGTACTTC. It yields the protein CSATLGLAGYFQETQYF.